This entry concerns a single TCR beta chain. This sample stems from a study of blood T cell repertoires in COVID-19. V lost 4 bases, J lost 6 bases, and 13 bases lay in between. This CDR3 comprises 14 residues. Germline V CDR1 and CDR2: SNHLY, FYNNEI. Measured with immunoSEQ multiplex PCR; TCRdb has only the in-frame clones, and not every one. The sample holds fewer than 500,000 clones, around 87% seen once. Specimen: PBMCs or T cells enriched from blood (not recorded which). V and J are TRBV2 and TRBJ1-5; D is undetermined. This TCR derives from a man in his thirties or forties who had recovered from COVID-19. The chain's CDR3 is CASSVSSGSQPQHF. The CDR3 DNA reads as TGTGCCAGCAGTGTCAGCTCTGGGAGTCAGCCCCAGCATTTT.